A single sample is the source of the 13 T cell receptor beta chains below, sequenced in a study of beta chain features in type 1 diabetes. Expressed TCRB transcripts were sequenced, since all the RNA that had been isolated was reverse transcribed. TCRdb keeps only in-frame clones here, not all; method: immunoSEQ multiplex PCR. The data contain 250,000 to 300,000 clones, approximately 25% of them singletons. Overall study results and limits: TCRB CDR3 length was moderately but significantly reduced in all four CD4+ subsets of Type 1 diabetes patients.

Their antigens are not known. Source material: naive CD4+ T cells from blood. These receptors were collected from a woman in her twenties or thirties with type 1 diabetes.

This clone has just a few counts. V usage is TRBV4-1 and J usage is TRBJ2-5; 7 nucleotides match TRBD1. The CDR3 has 15 amino acids. Germline CDR1 is MGHRA and CDR2 is YSYEKL. The V gene end was trimmed by 5 bases and the J gene end by 5 bases; junction bases not matched to a gene: 11. The CDR3 spells CASSSAGTDRETQYF. The CDR3 nucleotides are TGCGCCAGCAGCTCCGCCGGGACAGATAGGGAGACCCAGTACTTC.

This clone was seen a few times. The rearrangement joins TRBV11-2 to TRBJ2-4; D gene uncertain. Germline values: CDR1 SGHAT, CDR2 FQNNGV. V lost 5 bases and J 5 bases, leaving 13 bases between the germline ends. This CDR3 has 14 amino acids. CDR3 in DNA: TGTGCCAGCAGCATTGAACCTATCCAAAACATTCAGTACTTC. It translates to CASSIEPIQNIQYF.

The rearrangement links TRBV25-1 to TRBJ2-5; the match to TRBD2 covers 7 bases. The CDR3 has 12 amino acids. CDR1 and CDR2 (germline): MGHDK, SYGVNS. Trimming removed 8 bases from V and 4 bases from J; junction bases left unmatched: 4. DNA of the CDR3: TGTGCCAGCGTGGGGGAGGGAGAGACCCAGTACTTC. Its protein is CASVGEGETQYF.

This clone was found a few times. V gene TRBV28 combines with J gene TRBJ2-5, with 11 positions matching TRBD2. CDR3 length: 15 residues. The germline CDR1 and CDR2 sequences are MDHEN and SYDVKM. J lost 3 bases, V lost 3 bases, and 3 bases had no gene match. Here the CDR3 reads CASSFSGLAEETQYF. CDR3 nucleotide sequence: TGTGCCAGCAGTTTTTCGGGACTAGCGGAAGAGACCCAGTACTTC.

DNA of the CDR3: TGTGCCAGCAGCTTAGAGGGACTTTACTCTTACGAGCAGTACTTC. Its translation: CASSLEGLYSYEQYF. The chain combines TRBV11-1 with TRBJ2-7; TRBD2 might be the D (6 bases). The CDR3 contains 15 residues. CDR1 is SGHAT and CDR2 is FQDESV in the germline V gene (reference sequence). Trimming took 1 base from V and 4 from J, leaving 14 bases between them.

The J gene is TRBJ2-6, the V gene TRBV28; D possibly corresponds to TRBD2 (5 bases). CDR1 and CDR2 from the germline V gene are MDHEN and SYDVKM. Trimming took off 5 bases at V and 4 bases at J, with 12 bases between the two ends. The CDR3 loop spans 15 amino acids. The CDR3 spells CASSRGSQGANVLTF. The CDR3 region has the DNA TGTGCCAGCAGTCGAGGGTCACAGGGGGCCAACGTCCTGACTTTC.

The chain is built from TRBV5-4 and TRBJ2-7; TRBD2 matches at 12 bases. Trimming cost V 1 base and J 4 bases; bases outside gene matches: 6. The germline gives CDR1 SGHNT, CDR2 YYREEE (reference sequence). The length of the CDR3 is 16 residues. The CDR3 sequence is CASSLLTSGSGYEQYF. The CDR3 bases are TGTGCCAGCAGCTTGTTGACTAGCGGGAGTGGGTACGAGCAGTACTTC.

The sample holds a few counts of this clone. The chain couples TRBV29-1 to TRBJ2-5; TRBD1 matches at 9 bases. The length of the CDR3 is 13 residues. CDR1 is SQVTM, CDR2 ANQGSEA, per germline. CDR3 amino acids: CSAGQGFTETQYF. In DNA, the CDR3 is TGCTCCGCGGGACAGGGCTTCACGGAGACCCAGTACTTC.

The gene calls are TRBV19 and TRBJ2-1, with 12 bases matching TRBD1. The J segment lost 2 bases and the V segment lost 6 bases, leaving 2 bases of the junction unmatched. The CDR3 runs 15 residues. Germline V gene lookup returns CDR1 LNHDA and CDR2 SQIVND (reference sequence). Here the CDR3 DNA reads TGTGCCAGTAGCGGGACAGGGGGCCCCTACAATGAGCAGTTCTTC. Translated, it gives CASSGTGGPYNEQFF.

This clone was observed a handful of times. This sequence joins TRBV19 and TRBJ2-3, with TRBD2 matching 10 bases. Germline V gene sequence: CDR1 LNHDA, CDR2 SQIVND (reference sequence). The CDR3 is 16 amino acids. V lost 1 base to trimming and J lost 6 bases; unmatched junction nucleotides: 7. CDR3 sequence: CASSIASGSSLDTQYF. The DNA for the CDR3 is TGTGCCAGTAGTATAGCTAGCGGGAGTTCTTTGGATACGCAGTATTTT.

V and J are TRBV18 and TRBJ2-1; 7 bases agree with TRBD2. Germline CDR1 KGHSH, CDR2 LQKENI. The CDR3 is 16 residues long. After removal of 3 bases from V and 7 bases from J, the junction contained 12 bases not matched to a gene. CDR3 loop: CASSPGSTGLLNEQFF. DNA for the CDR3: TGTGCCAGCTCACCGGGCAGTACGGGACTACTGAATGAGCAGTTCTTC.

This sequence joins TRBV7-9 and TRBJ2-3, with D possibly TRBD2 on 6 matching bases. CDR3 length: 14 amino acids. Per the germline V gene, CDR1 is SEHNR and CDR2 is FQNEAQ (reference sequence). V lost 3 bases to trimming and J lost 2 bases, with 9 bases between them. The CDR3: CASSFRDFTDTQYF. CDR3 coding DNA: TGTGCCAGCAGCTTCCGGGACTTCACAGATACGCAGTATTTT.

This clone appeared a few times. V and J are TRBV29-1 and TRBJ2-1, with 8 bases matching TRBD1. CDR1 is SQVTM, CDR2 ANQGSEA, per germline. V lost 0 bases, J lost 1 base, and 5 bases stayed unmatched. This CDR3 is built from 16 residues. The CDR3 nucleotides read TGCAGCGTTGAAGAGGGCCGGGACAGGTCCTACAATGAGCAGTTCTTC. Translation gives CSVEEGRDRSYNEQFF.